Listed here is a single TCR beta chain. A read error may account for a junction end that differs from germline. The sample belongs to a study of cytomegalovirus exposure and HLA in healthy donors. The PCR had 60 Vbeta and 13 Jbeta primers. Measured with immunoSEQ multiplex PCR; TCRdb has only the in-frame clones, and not every one. The table includes about 160,000 clones, roughly two thirds detected once. Germline V gene data show CDR1 as SSHAT and CDR2 as FNYEAQ (reference sequence). There are 15 residues in the CDR3. The receptor's source is a woman in her 30s in good health and CMV-seronegative. The V call is TRBV7-7, the J call TRBJ2-5; TRBD1 matches at 10 bases. The source material was PBMCs. CDR3 DNA sequence: TGTGCTAGCAGTCAAAGACAGGGGGCTTCGGAGACCCAGTACTTC. Amino acid sequence: CASSQRQGASETQYF.